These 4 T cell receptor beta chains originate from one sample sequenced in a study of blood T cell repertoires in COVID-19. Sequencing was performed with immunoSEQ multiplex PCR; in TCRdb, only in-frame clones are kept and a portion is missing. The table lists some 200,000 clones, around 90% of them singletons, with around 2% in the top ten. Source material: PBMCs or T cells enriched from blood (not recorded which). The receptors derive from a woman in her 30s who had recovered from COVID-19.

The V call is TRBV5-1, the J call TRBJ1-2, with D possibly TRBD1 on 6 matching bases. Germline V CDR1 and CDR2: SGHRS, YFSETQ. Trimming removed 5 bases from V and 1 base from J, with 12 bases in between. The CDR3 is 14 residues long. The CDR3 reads CASSGWGLNYGYTF. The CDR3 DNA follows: TGCGCCAGCAGTGGCTGGGGGCTTAACTATGGCTACACCTTC.

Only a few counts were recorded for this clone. The CDR3 bases are TGTGCCAGCAGTGCAGGGGGCCGTACCGGGGAGCTGTTTTTT. Protein sequence: CASSAGGRTGELFF. The chain has TRBV2 and TRBJ2-2; TRBD1 aligns across 8 bases. Germline CDR1 reads SNHLY; CDR2 reads FYNNEI. V shed 4 bases, J shed 5 bases, and the junction held 3 bases outside the gene matches. The CDR3 contains 14 residues.

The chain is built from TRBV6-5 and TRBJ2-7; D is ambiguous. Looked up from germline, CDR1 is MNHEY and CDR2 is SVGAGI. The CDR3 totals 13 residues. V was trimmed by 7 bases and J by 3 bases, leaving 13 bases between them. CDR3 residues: CASTGVPGYEQYF. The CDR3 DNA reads TGTGCCAGCACGGGTGTTCCCGGCTACGAGCAGTACTTC.

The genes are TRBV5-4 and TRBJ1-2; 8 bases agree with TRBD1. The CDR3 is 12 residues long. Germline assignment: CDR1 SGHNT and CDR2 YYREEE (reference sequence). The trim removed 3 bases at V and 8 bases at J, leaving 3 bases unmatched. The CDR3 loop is CASSSQGDGYTF. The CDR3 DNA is TGTGCCAGCAGCTCACAGGGGGACGGCTACACCTTC.